Shown below are 13 T cell receptor beta chains from a single sample sequenced in a study of T cell responses to AZD1222 COVID-19 vaccine. Measured with immunoSEQ multiplex PCR; TCRdb has only the in-frame clones, and not every one. The data contain some 92,000 clones, 88% of them singletons. The sequenced sample was peripheral blood, obtained on day 0 of AZD1222 vaccination. These receptors all stem from an adult in good health.

The chain couples TRBV5-1 to TRBJ1-2, with 12 nucleotides matching TRBD1. CDR3 size: 17 residues. Looked up from germline, CDR1 is SGHRS and CDR2 is YFSETQ. V lost 0 bases, J lost 6 bases, and 9 bases stayed unmatched. The CDR3 coding sequence is TGCGCCAGCAGCTTGGGCTATGGGACAGGGGGCGAAAATGGCTACACCTTC. It specifies CASSLGYGTGGENGYTF.

This chain uses TRBV19 with TRBJ1-1; D not resolved. V was cut by 3 bases and J by 6 bases, with 11 bases left in between. CDR3 length: 13 amino acids. The germline CDR1 and CDR2 sequences are LNHDA and SQIVND (reference sequence). In DNA form, the CDR3 reads TGTGCCAGTAGTATCCTGGCAAACTCTGAAGCTTTCTTT. It translates to CASSILANSEAFF.

This rearrangement joins TRBV5-1 to TRBJ1-1, with a tentative D call TRBD1 (5 bases). With 0 bases removed from V and 5 bases from J, the gap between germline ends came to 14 bases. This CDR3 is built from 15 residues. The germline CDR1 and CDR2 sequences are SGHRS and YFSETQ. CDR3 region: CASSLEPGRGTEAFF. Written as DNA, the CDR3 is TGCGCCAGCAGCTTGGAACCCGGGAGGGGAACTGAAGCTTTCTTT. The full variable domain, in which reference TRBV5-1 and TRBJ1-1 provide the parts outside the CDR3, is KAGVTQTPRYLIKTRGQQVTLSCSPISGHRSVSWYQQTPGQGLQFLFEYFSETQRNKGNFPGRFSGRQFSNSRSEMNVSTLELGDSALYLCASSLEPGRGTEAFFGQGTRLTVV.

This sequence joins TRBV19 and TRBJ2-1, with a weak D call TRBD2 (7 bases). CDR1 is LNHDA and CDR2 is SQIVND in the germline V gene (reference sequence). Trimming left V 7 bases short and J 2 bases short, with 18 bases between. The CDR3 spans 16 residues. This chain's CDR3 is CASKGGVSMAYNEQFF. DNA of the CDR3: TGTGCCAGTAAGGGGGGGGTATCCATGGCCTACAATGAGCAGTTCTTC.

The chain recombines TRBV5-1 with TRBJ2-7; D might be TRBD1 (6 bases). The CDR3 sequence is 13 residues long. V lost 5 bases and J 4 bases, leaving 13 bases between the germline ends. The germline V gene encodes CDR1 SGHRS and CDR2 YFSETQ. The CDR3 protein is CASSLTTGYEQYF. In DNA, the CDR3 is TGCGCCAGCAGTTTGACCACAGGGTACGAGCAGTACTTC.

The chain links TRBV7-8 to TRBJ1-3; perhaps TRBD1 as D (5 bases). The CDR3 is made up of 15 amino acids. The germline CDR1 and CDR2 sequences are SGHVS and FQNEAQ. V was cut by 1 base and J by 1 base, with 8 bases left in between. CDR3: CASSLGPGSGNTIYF. The CDR3 DNA follows: TGTGCCAGCAGCTTAGGGCCAGGGTCTGGAAACACCATATATTTT. Based on the CDR3 plus reference TRBV7-8 and TRBJ1-3, the full variable domain is GAGVSQSPRYKVAKRGQDVALRCDPISGHVSLFWYQQALGQGPEFLTYFQNEAQLDKSGLPSDRFFAERPEGSVSTLKIQRTQQEDSAVYLCASSLGPGSGNTIYFGEGSWLTVV.

The chain couples TRBV28 to TRBJ1-5, with 10 nucleotides matching TRBD1. The CDR3 consists of 15 residues. Germline trimming cut 11 bases from V and 2 bases from J; bases unmatched to any gene: 9. CDR1 and CDR2 from the germline V gene are MDHEN and SYDVKM. CDR3 sequence: CASIDRGRGNQPQHF. The CDR3 nucleotides are TGTGCCTCAATCGACAGGGGGCGCGGCAATCAGCCCCAGCATTTT.

V and J are TRBV3-1 (or the pseudogene TRBV3-2) and TRBJ2-7, with TRBD2 as a possible D gene (6 bases). CDR3 length equals 15 residues. Trimming stripped 0 bases from V and 3 bases from J, with 12 bases between. The germline CDR1 and CDR2 sequences are LGHDT and YNNKEL (reference sequence). CDR3 residues: CASSQEGTVLYEQYF. The DNA for the CDR3 is TGTGCCAGCAGCCAAGAAGGGACTGTACTCTACGAGCAGTACTTC.

The chain carries TRBV19 and TRBJ1-6, with unresolved D. The CDR3 extends over 15 amino acids. Trimming left V 3 bases short and J 10 bases short, with 16 bases between. The germline gives CDR1 LNHDA, CDR2 SQIVND (reference sequence). The DNA for the CDR3 is TGTGCCAGTAGTATTAGCGGGCAGGCACGGTCACCCCTCCACTTT. It is translated as CASSISGQARSPLHF.

The chain uses TRBV5-1 and TRBJ2-1; D unclear. CDR3 length: 15 residues. Trimming left V 6 bases short and J 8 bases short, with 21 bases between. Germline V gene sequence: CDR1 SGHRS, CDR2 YFSETQ. CDR3 amino acids: CASTPNPLGLDEQFF. The CDR3 nucleotides are TGCGCCAGCACCCCGAACCCCCTGGGTTTGGATGAGCAGTTCTTC.

V gene TRBV28 combines with J gene TRBJ2-7; D ambiguous. CDR1 and CDR2 from the germline V gene are MDHEN and SYDVKM. V gave up 1 base and J gave up 2 bases, with 9 bases separating them. The CDR3 covers 14 residues. In DNA, the CDR3 is TGTGCCAGCAGTTTATCGGGCGGTACCTACGAGCAGTACTTC. Its translation is CASSLSGGTYEQYF.

The CDR3: CASSLDGGDSYNEQFF. The CDR3, as DNA: TGCGCCAGCAGCTTGGACGGCGGTGACTCCTACAATGAGCAGTTCTTC. The chain recombines TRBV5-1 with TRBJ2-1; no reliable D call. The CDR3 is 16 amino acids. Germline V gene lookup returns CDR1 SGHRS and CDR2 YFSETQ. V was shortened by 0 bases and J by 0 bases, with 10 bases between the two germline ends.

The genes are TRBV5-1 and TRBJ2-4, with D tentatively TRBD1 (5 bases). V shed 0 bases and J shed 3 bases, with 10 bases lying between them. The V gene's germline CDR1 is SGHRS and CDR2 YFSETQ. The CDR3 totals 15 residues. DNA of the CDR3: TGCGCCAGCAGCTTGGTCCAGGGAATCAAAAACATTCAGTACTTC. This sequence encodes CASSLVQGIKNIQYF. Full variable domain (rest looked up from reference TRBV5-1 and TRBJ2-4): KAGVTQTPRYLIKTRGQQVTLSCSPISGHRSVSWYQQTPGQGLQFLFEYFSETQRNKGNFPGRFSGRQFSNSRSEMNVSTLELGDSALYLCASSLVQGIKNIQYFGAGTRLSVL.